This T cell receptor beta chain is drawn from a study of cytomegalovirus exposure and HLA in healthy donors. The study's findings and limits: In an earlier analysis, most TCR beta V segments were productive about 87% or about 30% of the time. DRB1 had the most TCR associations and HLA-C the fewest, a later analysis found, with rates varying by HLA locus. Several of the most significant clusters appeared linked to common viral pathogens, based on a later analysis.

The PCR contained 60 Vbeta and 13 Jbeta primers. Data came from immunoSEQ multiplex PCR; TCRdb stores just in-frame clones and leaves some out. The sample carries some 120,000 clones, about 70% recorded once. Between the trimmed V and J ends, which lost 2 bases and 3 bases, there was a span of 11 bases. Germline CDR1 is GTSNPN and CDR2 is SVGIG (reference sequence). CDR3 length: 13 amino acids. Donors counted as nominally healthy when sampled, yet unrecorded immune exposures were likely. Turning to this clone: Its antigen is unknown.

The rearrangement joins TRBV30 to TRBJ2-7, with D maybe TRBD1 (5 bases). This TCR was sampled from a woman in her 30s in good health and CMV-seronegative. The sample comprised PBMCs. The CDR3 DNA is TGTGCCTGGAGTTTTCAGGGTAGCTACGAGCAGTACTTC. The encoded protein is CAWSFQGSYEQYF.